Listed below are T cell receptor beta chains from one sample, sequenced in a study of PD-1 blockade in classical Hodgkin lymphoma. Using immunoSEQ multiplex PCR, the repertoire was profiled, and TCRdb retains in-frame clones only, with some absent. The data contain around 91,000 clones, roughly four fifths of them singletons. The sequencing here drew on peripheral blood mononuclear cells (PBMCs), taken before the second cycle of nivolumab. The receptors were gathered from a human donor with classical Hodgkin lymphoma. Both conserved end residues are part of each CDR3. D genes are given only for firm matches. Clone size, where shown, is once, few, many, or a class for clones that have expanded.

v_call,clone_size,cdr3_length,j_call,d_call,cdr3_aa,cdr3_nt
TRBV5-1,-,15,TRBJ1-2,-,CASSLRDTGPYGYTF,TGCGCCAGCAGCTTGCGGGACACCGGTCCCTATGGCTACACCTTC
TRBV27,once,16,TRBJ2-7,-,CASSTTPTVSSYEQYF,TGTGCCAGCAGTACTACTCCGACAGTTTCCTCCTACGAGCAGTACTTC
TRBV30,-,12,TRBJ2-4,-,CAWSVIVGIQYF,TGTGCCTGGAGTGTAATCGTTGGCATTCAGTACTTC
TRBV7-6,-,13,TRBJ2-2,-,CASSLGLAGELFF,TGTGCCAGCAGCTTAGGATTGGCCGGGGAGCTGTTTTTT
TRBV4-3,once,14,TRBJ2-3,-,CASSVGSSTDTQYF,TGCGCCAGCAGCGTGGGCAGCAGCACAGATACGCAGTATTTT
TRBV2,-,15,TRBJ2-7,-,CASTGPAGVGGEQYF,TGTGCCAGCACTGGACCCGCGGGTGTCGGCGGCGAGCAGTACTTC
TRBV28,-,14,TRBJ2-5,-,CASSLAGPQETQYF,TGTGCCAGCAGTTTAGCGGGGCCTCAAGAGACCCAGTACTTC
TRBV19,once,16,TRBJ2-7,TRBD1,CASSSPRDRPSYEQYF,TGTGCCAGTAGTTCGCCGCGGGACAGGCCCTCCTACGAGCAGTACTTC
TRBV10-3,-,17,TRBJ2-7,TRBD2,CAISESMGLGSNYEQYF,TGTGCCATCAGTGAGTCGATGGGACTAGGATCGAACTACGAGCAGTACTTC
TRBV20-1,-,11,TRBJ2-7,-,CSAGTWREQYF,TGCAGTGCTGGGACCTGGAGGGAGCAGTACTTC
TRBV6-1,medium-sized,14,TRBJ2-3,TRBD2,CAILHSGLTDTQYF,TGTGCCATTCTCCATAGCGGGCTCACAGATACGCAGTATTTT
TRBV12-1,-,12,TRBJ1-4,-,CAGPAEREKLFF,TGTGCCGGTCCGGCGGAGCGGGAAAAACTGTTTTTT
TRBV7-9,-,16,TRBJ2-5,TRBD2,CASSPDLTSGTETQYF,TGTGCCAGCAGCCCCGACCTGACTAGCGGGACAGAGACCCAGTACTTC
TRBV30,-,12,TRBJ1-2,-,CAWSMGNYGYTF,TGTGCCTGGAGTATGGGAAACTATGGCTACACCTTC
TRBV5-1,-,15,TRBJ1-5,-,CASSLFTGADQPQHF,TGCGCCAGCAGCTTGTTTACGGGCGCTGATCAGCCCCAGCATTTT
TRBV30,-,14,TRBJ1-2,TRBD1,CAWSRTGANYGYTF,TGTGCCTGGAGTCGGACAGGGGCCAACTATGGCTACACCTTC
TRBV2,-,13,TRBJ2-3,-,CASTGTSTDTQYF,TGTGCCAGCACTGGGACTAGCACAGATACGCAGTATTTT
TRBV5-4,-,15,TRBJ2-3,TRBD2,CASSSGTSLTDTQYF,TGTGCCAGCAGCTCCGGGACTAGCCTCACAGATACGCAGTATTTT
TRBV7-2,-,16,TRBJ2-2,-,CASASPSDSLTGELFF,TGTGCCAGCGCATCACCTTCAGACAGTCTAACCGGGGAGCTGTTTTTT
TRBV28,-,13,TRBJ2-1,TRBD2,CAIKTSGNDEQFF,TGTGCCATCAAGACTAGCGGGAACGACGAGCAGTTCTTC
TRBV5-1,-,15,TRBJ2-7,TRBD1,CASSLGGTGSYEQYF,TGCGCCAGCAGCTTGGGGGGGACAGGGAGCTACGAGCAGTACTTC
TRBV7-8,-,17,TRBJ1-1,-,CASSPLGGGQWNTEAFF,TGTGCCAGCAGCCCACTCGGCGGGGGCCAGTGGAACACTGAAGCTTTCTTT
TRBV18,-,14,TRBJ2-7,TRBD1,CASSADRGLLGQYF,TGTGCCAGCTCAGCGGACAGGGGGCTTTTGGGGCAGTACTTC